These 8 T cell receptor beta chains came from one sample sequenced in a study of blood T cell repertoires in COVID-19. TCRdb's table, derived via immunoSEQ multiplex PCR, lists solely in-frame clones and lacks some. The table has a few hundred thousand clones, about 89% seen once. Sequenced sample: peripheral blood. These receptor sequences come from a man aged 40-55 years who had recovered from COVID-19.

The chain employs TRBV7-9 and TRBJ2-5; D gene unclear. Between the trimmed V and J ends, which lost 0 bases and 1 base, there was a span of 3 bases. Germline CDR1 SEHNR, CDR2 FQNEAQ (reference sequence). This CDR3 is 13 amino acids long. The CDR3, as DNA: TGTGCCAGCAGCTTAGCCATCCAAGAGACCCAGTACTTC. Translated, it gives CASSLAIQETQYF.

V and J are TRBV5-6 and TRBJ2-7, with a weak D call TRBD1 (5 bases). The germline V gene has CDR1 SGHDT and CDR2 YYEEEE. Trimming took 4 bases from V and 8 from J, leaving 31 bases between them. This CDR3 spans 18 amino acids. CDR3 amino acids: CASSGLGPATVQDRKQYF. The CDR3 DNA reads TGTGCCAGCAGCGGATTAGGGCCTGCTACGGTACAGGATCGGAAGCAGTACTTC. Using reference TRBV5-6 and TRBJ2-7 for the parts outside the CDR3, the full variable domain is DAGVTQSPTHLIKTRGQQVTLRCSPKSGHDTVSWYQQALGQGPQFIFQYYEEEERQRGNFPDRFSGHQFPNYSSELNVNALLLGDSALYLCASSGLGPATVQDRKQYFGPGTRLTVT.

CDR3 in DNA: TGTGCCAGCTCACAGGGGGATTCACCCCTCCACTTT. Translating gives CASSQGDSPLHF. The rearrangement links TRBV18 to TRBJ1-6; D might be TRBD1 (6 bases). This CDR3 spans 12 amino acids. Per the germline V gene, CDR1 is KGHSH and CDR2 is LQKENI. V was clipped by 4 bases and J by 8 bases, with 6 bases between them.

The V and J genes are TRBV30 and TRBJ2-5; the match to TRBD1 covers 9 bases. Trimming removed 5 bases from V and 5 bases from J; junction bases left unmatched: 3. The CDR3 length is 12 residues. Germline loops: CDR1 GTSNPN, CDR2 SVGIG (reference sequence). The DNA of the CDR3 is TGTGCCTGGGACAGGGGGGGTGAGACCCAGTACTTC. Protein product: CAWDRGGETQYF.

V is TRBV19 and J is TRBJ2-3, with TRBD2 matching over 13 bases. Germline V gene data show CDR1 as LNHDA and CDR2 as SQIVND (reference sequence). There are 16 residues in the CDR3. V was pared by 6 bases and J by 0 bases, with 3 bases of the junction left unmatched. This chain's CDR3 is CASRTLAGGSTDTQYF. In DNA form, the CDR3 reads TGTGCCAGTAGAACACTAGCGGGGGGGAGCACAGATACGCAGTATTTT.

The gene calls are TRBV19 and TRBJ2-5; 9 bases align to TRBD1. CDR1 LNHDA and CDR2 SQIVND come from the germline V gene (reference sequence). Trimming removed 5 bases from V and 4 bases from J; junction bases left unmatched: 2. This CDR3 comprises 13 residues. The CDR3, as DNA: TGTGCCAGTAGTCAGGACAGGGGAGAGACCCAGTACTTC. Translating it yields CASSQDRGETQYF.

This chain joins TRBV28 and TRBJ1-5; no firm D call. The germline V and J ends were trimmed by 3 bases and 4 bases, with 7 bases remaining between them. CDR3 length: 13 amino acids. CDR1 is MDHEN and CDR2 is SYDVKM in the germline V gene. The CDR3 coding sequence is TGTGCCAGCAGTTTGAACCGGAATCAGCCCCAGCATTTT. Residues: CASSLNRNQPQHF.

The rearrangement uses TRBV11-2 and TRBJ2-3; 8 nucleotides line up with TRBD2. V was clipped by 5 bases and J by 6 bases; unmatched bases: 13. The CDR3 spans 16 residues. The germline gives CDR1 SGHAT, CDR2 FQNNGV. CDR3 DNA sequence: TGTGCCAGCAGCAAACTGGGGACTAGGGGGACGGATACGCAGTATTTT. It translates to CASSKLGTRGTDTQYF.